This T cell receptor beta chain was profiled in a study of neurological immune-mediated disorders. The count of this clonotype is one. Here the CDR3 omits its conserved ending phenylalanine or tryptophan, so a read error is the likely source. Because the CDR3's place on the DNA is in doubt, the DNA is left out and the CDR3 is given as listed by TCRdb. Germline CDR1 reads SGDLS; CDR2 reads YYNGEE. The CDR3 length is 16 residues, termini included. Synthesis of cDNA was performed by 5'RACE using 10-nucleotide random UMIs. Every sequencing run generated in excess of 170 million TCR-beta sequences. These sequences covered 15-18 subjects. TCRdb processed the 5' RACE reads anew with MiXCR; each CDR3 protein has one entry. The sample shows 75,000 to 90,000 distinct CDR3 sequences, 10% to 13% of them seen only once.

This clonotype was obtained from a man aged 40-49 years in good health. Sequenced material: PBMCs. V usage is TRBV9 and J usage is TRBJ2-3; the D call of TRBD1 is as the table states it, not checked on the DNA. The CDR3: CASSFGRGQGTDTQNL.